One and the same sample provided the 27 T cell receptor beta chains below, sequenced in a study of CD8 T cells in ankylosing spondylitis. TCRdb re-called the 5' RACE reads through MiXCR, storing one row per CDR3 protein. The sample yields around 210,000 distinct CDR3 sequences, 8.2% seen once. The sample comprised blood, either unsorted or a sorted T cell fraction (not recorded which). The receptors originated from a female donor with ankylosing spondylitis or in good health (not recorded which).

This clonotype was recorded many times. DNA of the CDR3: TGCAGTGCTGCCACCCGGAGGGGGCGGTTTGGCTACACCTTC. This sequence encodes CSAATRRGRFGYTF. This chain links TRBV20-1 with TRBJ1-2; 7 positions agree with TRBD1. CDR3 size: 14 residues. The V gene's germline CDR1 is DFQATT and CDR2 SNEGSKA (reference sequence). V trimming: 5 bases; J trimming: 7 bases; junction bases outside the gene matches: 13.

At least ten counts were recorded for this clonotype. J is TRBJ2-3 and V is TRBV11-2; 8 bases line up with TRBD1. CDR3 length: 17 residues. Germline assignment: CDR1 SGHAT and CDR2 FQNNGV. Trimming cost V 1 base and J 7 bases; bases outside gene matches: 13. The CDR3 bases are TGTGCCAGCAGCTTAGGATCCCGCGGGACAGGAGCGTATACGCAGTATTTT. It codes for CASSLGSRGTGAYTQYF.

There are many counts of this clonotype. The chain combines TRBV29-1 with TRBJ2-7, with D maybe TRBD2 (6 bases). CDR3 length: 14 amino acids. The V gene lost 4 bases and the J gene lost 9 bases, with 22 bases spanning the gap. Germline-derived CDR1 and CDR2 are SQVTM and ANQGSEA. The CDR3 spells CSVVSGGVYEGQYF. The DNA of the CDR3 is TGCAGCGTTGTCTCCGGCGGGGTCTACGAAGGGCAGTACTTC.

This clonotype has a count of ten or more. The V gene is TRBV20-1, the J gene TRBJ2-2; 12 positions match TRBD2. The CDR3 is made up of 20 amino acids. Germline V gene sequence: CDR1 DFQATT, CDR2 SNEGSKA (reference sequence). The V gene end was trimmed by 0 bases and the J gene end by 3 bases; junction bases not matched to a gene: 14. CDR3 nucleotides: TGCAGTGCTAGAGATAGTAGGAGACTAGCGGGAGCTATGGACACCGGGGAGCTGTTTTTT. It yields the protein CSARDSRRLAGAMDTGELFF.

There are many counts of this clonotype. CDR3 sequence (DNA): TGTGCCAGCACCTCCGACAGGACCCAGCCCCAGCATTTT. It specifies CASTSDRTQPQHF. The V call is TRBV6-2 or TRBV6-3, the J call TRBJ1-5, with a weak D call TRBD1 (6 bases). The germline V gene encodes CDR1 MNHEY and CDR2 SVGEGT. This CDR3 comprises 13 residues. V lost 7 bases, J lost 7 bases, and 14 bases lay in between.

This clonotype was counted ten times or more. This chain joins TRBV7-2 and TRBJ2-7, with TRBD1 identical over 7 bases. The CDR3 covers 16 residues. Germline-derived CDR1 and CDR2 are SGHTA and FQGNSA. Losses at the gene ends were 4 bases for V and 0 bases for J; bases not matched to a gene: 9. CDR3 sequence: CASSSRRGQSSYEQYF. CDR3 nucleotide sequence: TGTGCCAGCAGCTCACGTAGGGGGCAGAGCTCCTACGAGCAGTACTTC.

The CDR3 bases are TGTGCCAGCAGCTTTGGGGCGGAAGGTTGGGAGACCCAGTACTTC. Translation: CASSFGAEGWETQYF. V and J are TRBV7-2 and TRBJ2-5, with TRBD1 as a possible D gene (5 bases). Germline values: CDR1 SGHTA, CDR2 FQGNSA. The V end lost 3 bases, the J end lost 5 bases, and 16 bases lay between the germline ends. The CDR3 covers 15 residues.

This clonotype was counted at least ten times. This chain uses TRBV28 with TRBJ2-1, with a possible D match to TRBD1 (5 bases). Germline V gene data show CDR1 as MDHEN and CDR2 as SYDVKM. The V and J ends lost 1 base and 7 bases respectively, with 14 bases between them. The CDR3 runs 15 residues. CDR3 coding DNA: TGTGCCAGCAGTTTATCCCCAAGGGGTTTTAATGAGCAGTTCTTC. Translated, it gives CASSLSPRGFNEQFF.

J is TRBJ2-1 and V is TRBV20-1, with D hard to call. The V end lost 6 bases, the J end lost 6 bases, and 18 bases lay between the germline ends. This CDR3 is 14 amino acids long. The germline V gene encodes CDR1 DFQATT and CDR2 SNEGSKA (reference sequence). The CDR3 here is CSAAGQTITNEQFF. The CDR3 nucleotides are TGCAGTGCCGCCGGGCAGACCATTACCAATGAGCAGTTCTTC.

The sample holds many counts of this clonotype. The CDR3 region has the DNA TGCGCCAGCTACGAAATTACCGGGACATCCCCCTACGAGCAGTACTTC. Translation gives CASYEITGTSPYEQYF. V usage is TRBV5-1 and J usage is TRBJ2-7, with D tentatively TRBD1 (6 bases). The germline gives CDR1 SGHRS, CDR2 YFSETQ. The CDR3 runs to 16 residues. V gave up 7 bases and J gave up 2 bases, with 22 bases separating them.

This clonotype has at least ten counts. CDR3 sequence: CASSSTGGHTEAFF. For the CDR3, the DNA is TGTGCCAGCAGCAGCACAGGGGGCCACACTGAAGCTTTCTTT. The chain is built from TRBV12-3 or TRBV12-4 and TRBJ1-1; 9 positions agree with TRBD1. The trim removed 6 bases at V and 3 bases at J, leaving 5 bases unmatched. The CDR3 is 14 amino acids.

The V and J genes are TRBV5-6 and TRBJ2-1; 9 bases agree with TRBD2. The CDR3 covers 15 residues. The V gene's germline CDR1 is SGHDT and CDR2 YYEEEE. V was pared by 1 base and J by 7 bases, with 6 bases of the junction left unmatched. The CDR3 sequence: CASSLIAGDRNEQFF. In DNA, the CDR3 is TGTGCCAGCAGCTTGATAGCGGGAGATAGGAATGAGCAGTTCTTC.

This clonotype has a count of ten or more. The chain has TRBV20-1 and TRBJ2-1; 10 bases line up with TRBD2. The length of the CDR3 is 16 residues. Germline V gives CDR1 DFQATT, CDR2 SNEGSKA (reference sequence). After removal of 6 bases from V and 0 bases from J, the junction contained 8 bases not matched to a gene. The CDR3 spells CSASGRAYYSYNEQFF. The CDR3 DNA follows: TGCAGTGCCAGCGGGAGGGCCTACTACTCCTACAATGAGCAGTTCTTC.

Ten or more counts support this clonotype. V and J are TRBV25-1 and TRBJ1-1; D is ambiguous. The germline V and J ends were trimmed by 8 bases and 6 bases, with 13 bases remaining between them. The CDR3 spans 12 residues. Germline CDR1 is MGHDK and CDR2 is SYGVNS. In DNA, the CDR3 is TGTGCCAGCTCCTCAAGTAAACCTGAAGCTTTCTTT. Protein product: CASSSSKPEAFF.

This clonotype was seen at least ten times. The chain is built from TRBV5-1 and TRBJ1-2; D is uncertain. The V gene's germline CDR1 is SGHRS and CDR2 YFSETQ. This CDR3 contains 13 residues. V was clipped by 5 bases and J by 3 bases, with 11 bases between them. The CDR3 nucleotides are TGCGCCAGCAGATCCAATGCCCACTATGGCTACACCTTC. It encodes CASRSNAHYGYTF.

This CDR3 is CASSQGPSGRSYEQYF. CDR3 in DNA: TGCGCCAGCAGCCAAGGCCCTAGCGGGAGGTCCTACGAGCAGTACTTC. The chain links TRBV4-3 to TRBJ2-7; 11 bases are a match to TRBD2. V shed 1 base, J shed 1 base, and the junction held 3 bases outside the gene matches. This CDR3 has 16 residues. Germline CDR1 LGHNA, CDR2 YSLEER.

This clonotype was observed many times. The chain links TRBV5-1 to TRBJ1-1; 7 positions match TRBD1. The trim removed 4 bases at V and 4 bases at J, leaving 7 bases unmatched. Germline V gene lookup returns CDR1 SGHRS and CDR2 YFSETQ. CDR3 length equals 14 residues. The CDR3 sequence is CASSPPGQVTEAFF. CDR3 nucleotide sequence: TGCGCCAGCAGCCCCCCAGGACAGGTCACTGAAGCTTTCTTT.

This clonotype has ten or more counts. The gene calls are TRBV20-1 and TRBJ1-5; D is possibly TRBD1 (5 bases). In germline, CDR1 is DFQATT, CDR2 SNEGSKA (reference sequence). Between the trimmed V and J ends, which lost 3 bases and 5 bases, there was a span of 11 bases. The CDR3 has 13 residues. The CDR3 spells CSASAGWDQPQHF. Here the CDR3 DNA reads TGCAGTGCTAGTGCAGGGTGGGATCAGCCCCAGCATTTT.

This clonotype was seen many times. The rearrangement uses TRBV7-6 and TRBJ2-1; 10 bases are shared with TRBD2. Losses at the gene ends were 6 bases for V and 6 bases for J; bases not matched to a gene: 11. CDR3 length: 16 residues. The V gene's germline CDR1 is SGHVS and CDR2 FNYEAQ. The DNA of the CDR3 is TGTGCCAGCAGTTCAGCGGGAGGGCTCCTCGGCAATGAGCAGTTCTTC. It is translated as CASSSAGGLLGNEQFF.

Ten or more counts support this clonotype. The chain recombines TRBV29-1 with TRBJ2-1; D is perhaps TRBD2 (6 bases). V lost 2 bases and J lost 9, with 11 bases in between. The CDR3 loop spans 12 amino acids. Germline CDR1 is SQVTM and CDR2 is ANQGSEA. CDR3: CSVEKEEGEQFF. The CDR3 nucleotides are TGCAGCGTTGAAAAGGAGGAGGGTGAGCAGTTCTTC.

The CDR3 DNA reads TGCAGCGTTGGGGGAAACTATGGCTACACCTTC. Residues: CSVGGNYGYTF. The chain has TRBV29-1 and TRBJ1-2; D is unresolved. V was shortened by 4 bases and J by 2 bases, with 5 bases between the two germline ends. Germline V CDR1 and CDR2: SQVTM, ANQGSEA. The CDR3 runs to 11 residues.

This clonotype showed up many times. The chain employs TRBV12-3 or TRBV12-4 and TRBJ2-7, with 8 bases identical to TRBD2. V lost 5 bases and J lost 3; bases outside the gene matches: 9. The CDR3 spans 15 residues. DNA of the CDR3: TGTGCCAGCAGTACATCCGGGACTAGTTTCTACGAGCAGTACTTC. It codes for CASSTSGTSFYEQYF.

This clonotype was counted between two and nine times. A much larger clone differs by one base, so this may be a read error. This chain uses TRBV24-1 with TRBJ2-5, with D possibly matching TRBD1 (6 bases). The CDR3 has 13 residues. Germline CDR1 and CDR2: KGHDR and SFDVKD. V was shortened by 5 bases and J by 5 bases, with 11 bases between the two germline ends. The CDR3 coding sequence is TGTGCCACCAGTGGCCGCGGACAGGAGACCCAGTACTTC. Translation gives CATSGRGQETQYF.

The chain employs TRBV7-2 and TRBJ2-5; 11 bases are a match to TRBD2. Per germline, CDR1 SGHTA and CDR2 FQGNSA. The CDR3 has 16 residues. Trimming cost V 5 bases and J 5 bases; bases outside gene matches: 10. The DNA of the CDR3 is TGTGCCAGCAGCCCCGCAGGACTAGCGGGTGGGGAGACCCAGTACTTC. Translating it yields CASSPAGLAGGETQYF.

The chain links TRBV6-4 to TRBJ2-5; D not certain. V gave up 8 bases and J gave up 8 bases, with 12 bases separating them. This CDR3 spans 11 amino acids. Germline V lookup: CDR1 MRHNA, CDR2 SNTAGT. In DNA, the CDR3 is TGTGCCAGCGGCGTCCAAGGCACCCAGTACTTC. As protein: CASGVQGTQYF.

This clonotype was counted a few times. The CDR3 protein is CASSLSAGGRQETQYF. CDR3 in DNA: TGTGCCAGCAGCTTGTCCGCGGGAGGTCGTCAAGAGACCCAGTACTTC. This sequence joins TRBV7-9 and TRBJ2-5, with 8 bases fitting TRBD2. Trimming at V came to 3 bases and at J to 2 bases, leaving 8 bases not matched to a gene. From germline, CDR1 is SEHNR and CDR2 FQNEAQ (reference sequence). This CDR3 is built from 16 residues. Using reference TRBV7-9 and TRBJ2-5 for the parts outside the CDR3, the full variable domain is DTGVSQNPRHKITKRGQNVTFRCDPISEHNRLYWYRQTLGQGPEFLTYFQNEAQLEKSRLLSDRFSAERPKGSFSTLEIQRTEQGDSAMYLCASSLSAGGRQETQYFGPGTRLLVL.

This clonotype was observed many times. The chain employs TRBV20-1 and TRBJ2-1; 7 bases are a match to TRBD2. Germline V gene lookup returns CDR1 DFQATT and CDR2 SNEGSKA (reference sequence). J was trimmed by 2 bases and V by 3 bases; bases with no gene match: 7. The CDR3 sequence is 15 residues long. The CDR3, as DNA: TGCAGTGCTAGCACCGGGAGGCCCACCTACAATGAGCAGTTCTTC. Translated, it gives CSASTGRPTYNEQFF.